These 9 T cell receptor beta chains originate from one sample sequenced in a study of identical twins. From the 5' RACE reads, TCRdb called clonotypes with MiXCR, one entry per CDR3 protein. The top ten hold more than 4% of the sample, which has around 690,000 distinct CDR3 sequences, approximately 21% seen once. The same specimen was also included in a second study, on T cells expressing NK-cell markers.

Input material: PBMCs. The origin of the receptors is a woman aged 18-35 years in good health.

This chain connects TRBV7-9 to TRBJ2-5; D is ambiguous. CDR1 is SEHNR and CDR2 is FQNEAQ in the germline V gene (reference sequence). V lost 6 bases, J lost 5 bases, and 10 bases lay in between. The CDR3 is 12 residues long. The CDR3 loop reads CASRSPRETQYF. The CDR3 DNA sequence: TGTGCCAGCAGGTCTCCACGGGAGACCCAGTACTTC.

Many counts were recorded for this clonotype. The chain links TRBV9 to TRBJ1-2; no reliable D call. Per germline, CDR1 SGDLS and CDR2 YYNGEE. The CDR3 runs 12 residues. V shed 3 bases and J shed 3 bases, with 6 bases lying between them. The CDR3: CASSGRDYGYTF. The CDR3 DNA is TGTGCCAGCAGCGGAAGGGACTATGGCTACACCTTC.

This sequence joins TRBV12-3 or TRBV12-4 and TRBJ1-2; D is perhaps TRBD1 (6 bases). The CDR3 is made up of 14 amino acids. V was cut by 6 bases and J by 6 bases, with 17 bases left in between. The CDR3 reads CASSRSGGWDGYTF. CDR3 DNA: TGTGCCAGCAGCAGGTCGGGGGGCTGGGATGGCTACACCTTC.

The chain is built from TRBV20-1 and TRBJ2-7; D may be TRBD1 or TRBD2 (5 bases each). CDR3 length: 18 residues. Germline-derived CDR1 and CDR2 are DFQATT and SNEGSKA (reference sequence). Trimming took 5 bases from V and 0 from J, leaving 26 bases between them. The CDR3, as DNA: TGCAGTGCTCCTGCATGGGTGCAGGGCTCAACTAGCTCCTACGAGCAGTACTTC. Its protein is CSAPAWVQGSTSSYEQYF.

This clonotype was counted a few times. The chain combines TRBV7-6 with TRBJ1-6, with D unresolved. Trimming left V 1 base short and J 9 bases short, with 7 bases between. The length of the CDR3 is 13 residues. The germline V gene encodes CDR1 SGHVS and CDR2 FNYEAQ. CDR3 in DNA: TGTGCCAGCAGCTTAGATGTAGGTTCACCCCTCCACTTT. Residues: CASSLDVGSPLHF.

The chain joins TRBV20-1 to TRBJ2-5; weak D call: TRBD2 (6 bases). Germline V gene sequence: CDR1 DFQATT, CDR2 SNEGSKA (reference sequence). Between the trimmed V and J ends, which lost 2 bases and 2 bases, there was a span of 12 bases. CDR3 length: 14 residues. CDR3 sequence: CSARFRGWQETQYF. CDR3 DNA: TGCAGTGCTAGATTCCGGGGGTGGCAAGAGACCCAGTACTTC.

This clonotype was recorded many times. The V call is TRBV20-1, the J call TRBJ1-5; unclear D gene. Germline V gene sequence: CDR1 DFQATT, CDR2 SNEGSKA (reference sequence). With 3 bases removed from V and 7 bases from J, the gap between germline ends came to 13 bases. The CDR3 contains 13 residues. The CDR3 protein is CSASRRAGQPQHF. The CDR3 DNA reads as TGCAGTGCTAGTCGGCGGGCGGGGCAGCCCCAGCATTTT.

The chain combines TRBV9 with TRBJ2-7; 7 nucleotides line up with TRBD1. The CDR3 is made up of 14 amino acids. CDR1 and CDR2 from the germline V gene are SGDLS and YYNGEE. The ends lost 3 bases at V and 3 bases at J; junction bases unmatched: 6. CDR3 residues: CASSGPRDSYEQYF. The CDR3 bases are TGTGCCAGCAGCGGACCCCGGGACAGCTACGAGCAGTACTTC.

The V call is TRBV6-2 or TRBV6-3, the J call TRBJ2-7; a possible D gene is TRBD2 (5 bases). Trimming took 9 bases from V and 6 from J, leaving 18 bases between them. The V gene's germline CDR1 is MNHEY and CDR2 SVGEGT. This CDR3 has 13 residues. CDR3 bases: TGTGCCAGTTCACCTGGACTGACGGGCGAGCAGTACTTC. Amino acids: CASSPGLTGEQYF.